The rows below give T cell receptor beta chains drawn from one sample of a study of T cell repertoires in cytomegalovirus infection. These TCRs' antigens remain unknown. TCRdb used MiXCR to reprocess the reads, holding one entry per CDR3 protein. Here the sample spans fewer than 85,000 distinct CDR3 sequences, 45% to 50% being singletons. Sample: CD8+ T cells from cultured PBMCs, taken from culture after CMV antigen stimulation. These receptors came from a human donor in good health (CMV status not recorded). Some clones in this sample may be carry-over from other donors' samples. The CDR3 runs from the conserved cysteine through the conserved F or W. The D gene is left open where the match is weak. Size values are once, few and many counts, or a class for expanded clones, and some rows have none.

clone size	D gene	V gene	CDR3 length	J gene	CDR3 DNA	CDR3 protein
few	-	TRBV28	13	TRBJ2-3	TGTGCCAGCCTTCCTACCTACACAGATACGCAGTATTTT	CASLPTYTDTQYF
-	-	TRBV10-2	15	TRBJ2-3	TGCGCCAGCAGTGAGTCTGGGGCCGCCTCAGATACGCAGTATTTT	CASSESGAASDTQYF
-	-	TRBV7-3	14	TRBJ2-7	TGTGCCAGCAGCCCTCCCGTGGGGACGTACGAGCAGTACTTC	CASSPPVGTYEQYF
-	-	TRBV4-1	15	TRBJ2-7	TGCGCCAGCAGCCAAGATCGAGGACAGAGCTACGAGCAGTACTTC	CASSQDRGQSYEQYF
-	-	TRBV6-6	14	TRBJ1-1	TGTGCCAGCAGAACCGGGGGTGAACGAACTGAAGCTTTCTTT	CASRTGGERTEAFF
-	-	TRBV6-1	12	TRBJ2-7	TGTGGCAGCATCAGAGACATCTACGAGCAGTACTTC	CGSIRDIYEQYF
once	TRBD2	TRBV11-2	13	TRBJ2-7	TGTGCCAGCTCCTGGGGAGGGGAGAGCGAGCAGTACTTC	CASSWGGESEQYF
few	TRBD1	TRBV7-9	16	TRBJ2-7	TGTGCCAGCAGCCCGCCAGGGGGAGAGCTTAGCGACGAGCAGTACTTC	CASSPPGGELSDEQYF
many	-	TRBV20-1	10	TRBJ2-3	TGCAGTGCCAGGGACCGGTGGCAGTATTTT	CSARDRWQYF
few	TRBD2	TRBV4-1	18	TRBJ2-7	TGCGCCAGCAGCCAAGATCGGGGGAACCTAGCGGGAAATTACGAGCAGTACTTC	CASSQDRGNLAGNYEQYF
-	-	TRBV7-9	14	TRBJ1-5	TGTGCCAGCAGCCACCAAGGAAGCAATCAGCCCCAGCATTTT	CASSHQGSNQPQHF
once	-	TRBV28	13	TRBJ1-2	TGTGCCAGCAGCTCCACTAAGGGGCATGGCTACACCTTC	CASSSTKGHGYTF
-	-	TRBV7-4	12	TRBJ2-7	TGTGCCAGCAGCTTAGGTCGGGGCGAGCAGTACTTC	CASSLGRGEQYF
many	-	TRBV7-2	12	TRBJ2-7	TGTGCCAGCAGCTCGTGGGGCGGGGAGCAGTACTTC	CASSSWGGEQYF
-	-	TRBV7-4	16	TRBJ2-5	TGTGCCAGCAGCCCCCAGTGGGACGCGTCTCAAGAGACCCAGTACTTC	CASSPQWDASQETQYF
-	TRBD1	TRBV11-2	16	TRBJ2-7	TGTGCCAGCAGCCCGTATACGGGACAGGAATTGAGGGAGCAGTACTTC	CASSPYTGQELREQYF
-	-	TRBV27	14	TRBJ1-1	TGTGCCAGCAGTAGGGACGGCGGGGATTCTGAAGCTTTCTTT	CASSRDGGDSEAFF
-	TRBD2	TRBV28	16	TRBJ2-2	TGTGCCAGCAGTTTAGGTAGCGGGAGGAACACCGGGGAGCTGTTTTTT	CASSLGSGRNTGELFF